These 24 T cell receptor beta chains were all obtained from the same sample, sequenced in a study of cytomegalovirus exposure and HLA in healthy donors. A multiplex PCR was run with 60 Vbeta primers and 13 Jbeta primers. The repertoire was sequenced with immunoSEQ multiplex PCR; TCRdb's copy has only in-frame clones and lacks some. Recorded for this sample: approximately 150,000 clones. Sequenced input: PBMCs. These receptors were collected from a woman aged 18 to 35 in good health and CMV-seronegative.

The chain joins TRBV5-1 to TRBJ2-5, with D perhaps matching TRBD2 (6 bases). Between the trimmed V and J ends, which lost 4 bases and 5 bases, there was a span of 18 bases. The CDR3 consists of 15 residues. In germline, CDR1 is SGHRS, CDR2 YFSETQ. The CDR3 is CASSPLEGAWETQYF. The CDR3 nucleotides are TGCGCCAGCAGCCCCCTGGAGGGAGCATGGGAGACCCAGTACTTC.

The CDR3 here is CATSRVRGDTQYF. In DNA form, the CDR3 reads TGTGCCACCAGCAGAGTGAGAGGGGATACGCAGTATTTT. The genes are TRBV15 and TRBJ2-3; perhaps TRBD2 as D (5 bases). V lost 1 base, J lost 6 bases, and 8 bases lay in between. Germline V gene lookup returns CDR1 LNHNV and CDR2 YYDKDF (reference sequence). The CDR3 is 13 amino acids.

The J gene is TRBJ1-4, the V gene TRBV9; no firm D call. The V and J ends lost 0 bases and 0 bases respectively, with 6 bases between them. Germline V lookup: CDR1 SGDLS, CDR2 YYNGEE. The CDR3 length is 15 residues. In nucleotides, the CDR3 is TGTGCCAGCAGCGTAGGGGCAGCAACTAATGAAAAACTGTTTTTT. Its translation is CASSVGAATNEKLFF.

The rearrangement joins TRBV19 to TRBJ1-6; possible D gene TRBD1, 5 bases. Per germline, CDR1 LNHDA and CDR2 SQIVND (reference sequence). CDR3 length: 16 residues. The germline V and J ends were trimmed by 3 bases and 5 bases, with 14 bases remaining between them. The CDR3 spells CASSIDRDDNNSPLHF. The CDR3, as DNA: TGTGCCAGTAGTATTGACAGAGACGATAATAATTCACCCCTCCACTTT.

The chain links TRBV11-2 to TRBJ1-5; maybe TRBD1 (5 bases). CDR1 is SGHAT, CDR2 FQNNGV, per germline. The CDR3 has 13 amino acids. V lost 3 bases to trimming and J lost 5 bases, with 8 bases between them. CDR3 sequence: CASSFTQDQPQHF. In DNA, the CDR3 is TGTGCCAGCAGCTTCACACAGGATCAGCCCCAGCATTTT.

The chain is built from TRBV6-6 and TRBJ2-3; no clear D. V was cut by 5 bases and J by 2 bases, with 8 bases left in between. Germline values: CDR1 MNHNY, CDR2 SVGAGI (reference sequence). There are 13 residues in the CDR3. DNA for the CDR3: TGTGCCAGCAGTATTCCTCCCACAGATACGCAGTATTTT. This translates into CASSIPPTDTQYF.

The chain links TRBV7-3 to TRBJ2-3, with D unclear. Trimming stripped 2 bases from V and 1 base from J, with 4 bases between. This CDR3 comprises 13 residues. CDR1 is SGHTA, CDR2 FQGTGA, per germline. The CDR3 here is CASSLFGTDTQYF. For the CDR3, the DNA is TGTGCCAGCAGCTTATTCGGCACAGATACGCAGTATTTT.

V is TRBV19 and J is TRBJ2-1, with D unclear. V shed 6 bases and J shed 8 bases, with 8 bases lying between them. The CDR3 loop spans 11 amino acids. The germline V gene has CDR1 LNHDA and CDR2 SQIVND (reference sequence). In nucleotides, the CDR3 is TGTGCCAGTAGCGGGTGGGATGAGCAGTTCTTC. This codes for CASSGWDEQFF.

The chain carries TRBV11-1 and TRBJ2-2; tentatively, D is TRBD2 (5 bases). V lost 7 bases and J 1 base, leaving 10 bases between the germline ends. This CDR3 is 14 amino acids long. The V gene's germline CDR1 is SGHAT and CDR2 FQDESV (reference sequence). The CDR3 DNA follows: TGTGCCAGCACCCGGACTGAGAACACCGGGGAGCTGTTTTTT. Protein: CASTRTENTGELFF. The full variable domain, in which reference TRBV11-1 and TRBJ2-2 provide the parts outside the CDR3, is EAEVAQSPRYKITEKSQAVAFWCDPISGHATLYWYRQILGQGPELLVQFQDESVVDDSQLPKDRFSAERLKGVDSTLKIQPAELGDSAMYLCASTRTENTGELFFGEGSRLTVL.

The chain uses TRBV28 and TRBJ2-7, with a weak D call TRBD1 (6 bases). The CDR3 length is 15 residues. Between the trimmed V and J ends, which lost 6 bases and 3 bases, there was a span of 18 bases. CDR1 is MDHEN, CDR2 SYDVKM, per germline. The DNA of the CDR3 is TGTGCCAGCAGCCCTGCAGGGACAAGCTACTACGAGCAGTACGTC. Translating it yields CASSPAGTSYYEQYV.

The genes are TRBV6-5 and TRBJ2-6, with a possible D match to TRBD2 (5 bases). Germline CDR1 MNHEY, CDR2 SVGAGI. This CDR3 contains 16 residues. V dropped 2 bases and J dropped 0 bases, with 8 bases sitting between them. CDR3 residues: CASSYARGSGANVLTF. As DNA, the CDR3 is TGTGCCAGCAGTTACGCTCGGGGCTCTGGGGCCAACGTCCTGACTTTC.

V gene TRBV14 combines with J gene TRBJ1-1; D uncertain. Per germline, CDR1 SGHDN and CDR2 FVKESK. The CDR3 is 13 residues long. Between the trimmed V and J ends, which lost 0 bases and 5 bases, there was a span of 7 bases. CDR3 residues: CASSQEMRTEAFF. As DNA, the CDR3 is TGTGCCAGCAGCCAAGAAATGAGAACTGAAGCTTTCTTT.

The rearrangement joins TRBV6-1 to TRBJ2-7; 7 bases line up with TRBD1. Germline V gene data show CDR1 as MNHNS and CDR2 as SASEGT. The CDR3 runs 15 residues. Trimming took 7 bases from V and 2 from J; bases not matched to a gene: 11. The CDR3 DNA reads TGTGCCAGCAATGACAGGGAAAGGTGGACCTACGAGCAGTACGTC. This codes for CASNDRERWTYEQYV.

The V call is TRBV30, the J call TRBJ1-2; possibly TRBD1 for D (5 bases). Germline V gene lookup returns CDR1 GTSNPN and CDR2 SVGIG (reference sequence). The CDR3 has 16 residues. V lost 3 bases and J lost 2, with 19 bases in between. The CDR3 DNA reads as TGTGCCTGGAGAAGATTAGGGGCCCTTTTAAACTATGGCTACACCTTC. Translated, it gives CAWRRLGALLNYGYTF.

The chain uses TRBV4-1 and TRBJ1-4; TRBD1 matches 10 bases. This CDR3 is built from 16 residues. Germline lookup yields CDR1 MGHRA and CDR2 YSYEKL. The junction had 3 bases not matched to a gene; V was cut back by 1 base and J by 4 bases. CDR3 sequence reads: CASSQAGDRGNEKLFF. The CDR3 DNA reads TGCGCCAGCAGCCAAGCGGGGGACAGGGGTAATGAAAAACTGTTTTTT.

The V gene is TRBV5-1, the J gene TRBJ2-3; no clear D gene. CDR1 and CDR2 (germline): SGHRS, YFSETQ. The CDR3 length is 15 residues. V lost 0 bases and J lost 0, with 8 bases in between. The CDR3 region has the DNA TGCGCCAGCAGCTTGGCGGTATCTAGCACAGATACGCAGTATTTT. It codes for CASSLAVSSTDTQYF.

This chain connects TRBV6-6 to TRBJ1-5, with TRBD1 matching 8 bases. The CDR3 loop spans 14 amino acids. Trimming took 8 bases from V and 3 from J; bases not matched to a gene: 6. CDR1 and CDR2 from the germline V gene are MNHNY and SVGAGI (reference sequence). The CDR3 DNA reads TGTGCCAGCGGACAGGGCAACCACAATCAGCCCCAGCATTTT. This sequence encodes CASGQGNHNQPQHF.

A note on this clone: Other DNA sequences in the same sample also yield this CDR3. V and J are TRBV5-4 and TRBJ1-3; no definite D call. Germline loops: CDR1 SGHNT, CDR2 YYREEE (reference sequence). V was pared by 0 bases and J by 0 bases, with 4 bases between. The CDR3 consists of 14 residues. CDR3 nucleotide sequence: TGTGCCAGCAGCTTGGCGAGCTCTGGAAACACCATATATTTT. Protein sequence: CASSLASSGNTIYF.

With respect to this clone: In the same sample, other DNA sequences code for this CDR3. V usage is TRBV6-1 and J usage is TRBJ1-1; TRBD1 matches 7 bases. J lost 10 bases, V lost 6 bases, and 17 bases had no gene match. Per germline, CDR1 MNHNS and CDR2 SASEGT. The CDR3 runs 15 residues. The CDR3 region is CASRNRGGVNWPAFF. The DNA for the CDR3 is TGTGCCAGCAGGAACAGGGGTGGAGTCAACTGGCCAGCTTTCTTT.

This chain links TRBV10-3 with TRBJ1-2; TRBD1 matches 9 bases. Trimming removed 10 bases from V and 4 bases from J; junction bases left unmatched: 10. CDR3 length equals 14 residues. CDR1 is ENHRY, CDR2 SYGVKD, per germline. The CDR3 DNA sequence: TGTGCCAGCCGGACAGGGGAAGAGGGCTATGGCTACACCTTC. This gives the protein CASRTGEEGYGYTF.

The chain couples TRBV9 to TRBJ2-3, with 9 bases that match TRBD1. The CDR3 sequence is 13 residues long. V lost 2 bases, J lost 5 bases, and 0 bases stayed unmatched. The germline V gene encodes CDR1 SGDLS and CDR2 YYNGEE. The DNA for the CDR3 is TGTGCCAGCAGCGTGACAGGGGGAGATACGCAGTATTTT. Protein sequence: CASSVTGGDTQYF. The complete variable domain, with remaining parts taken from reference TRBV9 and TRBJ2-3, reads DSGVTQTPKHLITATGQRVTLRCSPRSGDLSVYWYQQSLDQGLQFLIQYYNGEERAKGNILERFSAQQFPDLHSELNLSSLELGDSALYFCASSVTGGDTQYFGPGTRLTVL.

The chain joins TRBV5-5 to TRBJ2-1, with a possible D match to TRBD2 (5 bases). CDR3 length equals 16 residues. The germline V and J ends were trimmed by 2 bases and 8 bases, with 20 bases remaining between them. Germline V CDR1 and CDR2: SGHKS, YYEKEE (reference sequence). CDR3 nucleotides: TGTGCCAGCAGCTTTGAGTTACGCGGGTCGAGTCATGAGCAGTTCTTC. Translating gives CASSFELRGSSHEQFF.

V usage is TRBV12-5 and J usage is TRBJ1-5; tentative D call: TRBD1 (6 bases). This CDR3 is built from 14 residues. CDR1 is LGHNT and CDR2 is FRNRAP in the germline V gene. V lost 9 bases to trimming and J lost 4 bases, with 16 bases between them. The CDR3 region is CAREKQGVNQPQHF. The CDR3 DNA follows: TGTGCTAGGGAGAAACAGGGCGTTAATCAGCCCCAGCATTTT.

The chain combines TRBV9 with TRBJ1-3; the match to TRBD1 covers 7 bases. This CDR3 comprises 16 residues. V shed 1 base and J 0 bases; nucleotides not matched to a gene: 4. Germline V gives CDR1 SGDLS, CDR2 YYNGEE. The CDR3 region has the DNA TGTGCCAGCAGCGTATTAGACAGGGCCTCTGGAAACACCATATATTTT. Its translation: CASSVLDRASGNTIYF.